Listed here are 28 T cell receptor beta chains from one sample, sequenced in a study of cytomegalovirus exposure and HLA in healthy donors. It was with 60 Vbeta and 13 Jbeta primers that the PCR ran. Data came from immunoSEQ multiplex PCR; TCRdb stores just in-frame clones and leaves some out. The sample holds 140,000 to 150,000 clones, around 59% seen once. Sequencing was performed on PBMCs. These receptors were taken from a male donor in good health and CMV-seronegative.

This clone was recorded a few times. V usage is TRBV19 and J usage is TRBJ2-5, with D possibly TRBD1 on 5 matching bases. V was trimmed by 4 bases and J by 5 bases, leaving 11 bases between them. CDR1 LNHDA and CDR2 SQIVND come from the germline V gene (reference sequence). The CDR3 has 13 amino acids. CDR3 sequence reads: CASSSRVRETQYF. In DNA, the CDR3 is TGTGCCAGTAGTAGCAGGGTCCGGGAGACCCAGTACTTC.

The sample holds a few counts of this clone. The CDR3 DNA sequence: TGTGCCAGCAGCCCCGACAGGTCTCAAGAGACCCAGTACTTC. Its translation is CASSPDRSQETQYF. The V gene is TRBV7-2, the J gene TRBJ2-5, with D perhaps matching TRBD1 (6 bases). Germline V CDR1 and CDR2: SGHTA, FQGNSA. Trimming stripped 5 bases from V and 2 bases from J, with 12 bases between. The CDR3 contains 14 residues.

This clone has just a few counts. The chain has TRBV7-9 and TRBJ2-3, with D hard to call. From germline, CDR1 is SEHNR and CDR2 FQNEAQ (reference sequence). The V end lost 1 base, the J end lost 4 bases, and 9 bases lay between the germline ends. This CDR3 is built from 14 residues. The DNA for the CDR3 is TGTGCCAGCAGCTTAGGAGTGCCACCAGATACGCAGTATTTT. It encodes CASSLGVPPDTQYF.

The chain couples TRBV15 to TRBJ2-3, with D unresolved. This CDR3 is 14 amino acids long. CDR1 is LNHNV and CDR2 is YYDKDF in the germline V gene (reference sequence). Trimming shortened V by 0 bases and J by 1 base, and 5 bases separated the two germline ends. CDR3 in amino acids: CATSRDRGTDTQYF. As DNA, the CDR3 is TGTGCCACCAGCAGAGACCGTGGCACAGATACGCAGTATTTT. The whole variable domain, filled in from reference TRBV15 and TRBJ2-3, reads DAMVIQNPRYQVTQFGKPVTLSCSQTLNHNVMYWYQQKSSQAPKLLFHYYDKDFNNEADTPDNFQSRRPNTSFCFLDIRSPGLGDTAMYLCATSRDRGTDTQYFGPGTRLTVL.

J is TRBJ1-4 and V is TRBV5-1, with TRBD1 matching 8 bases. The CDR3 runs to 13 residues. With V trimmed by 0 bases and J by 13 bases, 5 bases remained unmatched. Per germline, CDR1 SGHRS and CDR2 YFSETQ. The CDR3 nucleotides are TGCGCCAGCAGCTTGGTAAGCGGACAGGGACTGTTTTTT. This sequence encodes CASSLVSGQGLFF.

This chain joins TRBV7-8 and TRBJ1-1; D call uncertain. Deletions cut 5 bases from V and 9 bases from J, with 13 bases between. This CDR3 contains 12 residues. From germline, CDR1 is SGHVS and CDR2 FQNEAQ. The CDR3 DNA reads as TGTGCCAGCAGCCCCCACGGTCCGCAAGCTTTCTTT. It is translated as CASSPHGPQAFF.

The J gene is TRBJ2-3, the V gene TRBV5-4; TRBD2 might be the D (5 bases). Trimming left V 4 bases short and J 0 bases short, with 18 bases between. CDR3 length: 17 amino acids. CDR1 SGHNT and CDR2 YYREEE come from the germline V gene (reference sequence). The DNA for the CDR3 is TGTGCCAGCAGCCCAGAGGGTGGGCAGATTAGCACAGATACGCAGTATTTT. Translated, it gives CASSPEGGQISTDTQYF.

The CDR3 spells CASSIDQGTEAFF. For the CDR3, the DNA is TGTGCCAGTAGTATAGATCAGGGCACTGAAGCTTTCTTT. V is TRBV19 and J is TRBJ1-1, with a possible D match to TRBD1 (5 bases). V lost 0 bases and J lost 4, with 6 bases in between. Germline CDR1 reads LNHDA; CDR2 reads SQIVND (reference sequence). The CDR3 totals 13 residues.

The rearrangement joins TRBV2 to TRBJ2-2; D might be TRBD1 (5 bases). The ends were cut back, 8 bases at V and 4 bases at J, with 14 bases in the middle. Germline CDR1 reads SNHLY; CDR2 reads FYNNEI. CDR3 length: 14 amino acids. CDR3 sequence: CASDFDRSTGELFF. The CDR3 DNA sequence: TGTGCCAGCGACTTTGACAGATCCACCGGGGAGCTGTTTTTT. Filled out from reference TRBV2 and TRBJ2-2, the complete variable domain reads EPEVTQTPSHQVTQMGQEVILRCVPISNHLYFYWYRQILGQKVEFLVSFYNNEISEKSEIFDDQFSVERPDGSNFTLKIRSTKLEDSAMYFCASDFDRSTGELFFGEGSRLTVL.

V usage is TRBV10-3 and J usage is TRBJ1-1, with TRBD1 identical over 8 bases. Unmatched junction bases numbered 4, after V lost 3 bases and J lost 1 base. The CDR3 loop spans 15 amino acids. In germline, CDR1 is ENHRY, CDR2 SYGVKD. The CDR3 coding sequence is TGTGCCATCAGTGAAGGACAGGGTTCGAACACTGAAGCTTTCTTT. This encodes CAISEGQGSNTEAFF.

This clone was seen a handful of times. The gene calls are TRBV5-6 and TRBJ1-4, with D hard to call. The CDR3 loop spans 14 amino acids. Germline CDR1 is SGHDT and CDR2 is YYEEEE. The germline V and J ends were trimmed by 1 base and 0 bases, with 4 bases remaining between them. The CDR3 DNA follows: TGTGCCAGCAGCTTGTCTGCAACTAATGAAAAACTGTTTTTT. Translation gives CASSLSATNEKLFF.

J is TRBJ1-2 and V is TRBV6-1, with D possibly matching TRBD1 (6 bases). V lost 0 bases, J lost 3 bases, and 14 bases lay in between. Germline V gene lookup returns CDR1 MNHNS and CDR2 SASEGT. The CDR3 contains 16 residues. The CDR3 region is CASSEATQGGDYGYTF. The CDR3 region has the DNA TGTGCCAGCAGTGAAGCCACACAGGGAGGGGACTATGGCTACACCTTC.

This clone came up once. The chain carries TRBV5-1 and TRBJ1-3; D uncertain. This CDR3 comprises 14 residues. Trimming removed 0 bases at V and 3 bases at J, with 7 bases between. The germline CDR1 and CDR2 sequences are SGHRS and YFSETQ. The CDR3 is CASSLGVYGNTIYF. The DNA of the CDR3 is TGCGCCAGCAGCTTGGGTGTCTATGGAAACACCATATATTTT.

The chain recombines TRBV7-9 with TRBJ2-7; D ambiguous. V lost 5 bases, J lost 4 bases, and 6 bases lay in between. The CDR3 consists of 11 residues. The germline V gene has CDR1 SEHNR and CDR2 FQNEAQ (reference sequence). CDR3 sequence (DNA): TGTGCCAGCAGCCCAGGATACGAGCAGTACTTC. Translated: CASSPGYEQYF.

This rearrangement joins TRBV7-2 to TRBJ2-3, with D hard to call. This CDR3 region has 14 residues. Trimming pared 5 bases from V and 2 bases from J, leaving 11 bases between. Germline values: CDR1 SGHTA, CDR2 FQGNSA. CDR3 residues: CASSIRKTTDTQYF. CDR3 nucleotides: TGTGCCAGCAGCATCAGGAAAACCACAGATACGCAGTATTTT.

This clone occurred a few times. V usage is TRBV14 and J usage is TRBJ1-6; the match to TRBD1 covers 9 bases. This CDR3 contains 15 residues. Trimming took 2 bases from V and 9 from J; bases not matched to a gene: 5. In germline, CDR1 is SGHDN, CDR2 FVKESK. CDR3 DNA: TGTGCCAGCAGCCAACGACAGGGGGTAGGTTCACCCCTCCACTTT. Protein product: CASSQRQGVGSPLHF. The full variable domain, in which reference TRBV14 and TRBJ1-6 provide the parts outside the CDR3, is EAGVTQFPSHSVIEKGQTVTLRCDPISGHDNLYWYRRVMGKEIKFLLHFVKESKQDESGMPNNRFLAERTGGTYSTLKVQPAELEDSGVYFCASSQRQGVGSPLHFGNGTRLTVT.

As DNA, the CDR3 is TGTGCCAGCAGCTTAGTGCCCTATGGGCAGCACACAGATACGCAGTATTTT. It yields the protein CASSLVPYGQHTDTQYF. The gene calls are TRBV7-6 and TRBJ2-3, with D unresolved. The CDR3 loop spans 17 amino acids. Germline CDR1 and CDR2: SGHVS and FNYEAQ. Trimming cost V 1 base and J 2 bases, with 16 bases left between them.

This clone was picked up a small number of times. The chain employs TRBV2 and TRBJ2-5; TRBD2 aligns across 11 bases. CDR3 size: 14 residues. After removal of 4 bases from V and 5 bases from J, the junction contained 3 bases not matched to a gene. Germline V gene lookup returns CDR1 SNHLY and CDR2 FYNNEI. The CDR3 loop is CASSVSGGVETQYF. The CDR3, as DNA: TGTGCCAGCAGTGTTAGCGGGGGGGTTGAGACCCAGTACTTC.

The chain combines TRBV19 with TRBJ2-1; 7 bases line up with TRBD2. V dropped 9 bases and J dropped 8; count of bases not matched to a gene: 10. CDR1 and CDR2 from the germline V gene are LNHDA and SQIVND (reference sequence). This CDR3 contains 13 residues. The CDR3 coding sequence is TGTGCCAGCGCCATGGGGACTATCGATGAGCAGTTCTTC. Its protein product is CASAMGTIDEQFF. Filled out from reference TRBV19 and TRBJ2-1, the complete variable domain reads DGGITQSPKYLFRKEGQNVTLSCEQNLNHDAMYWYRQDPGQGLRLIYYSQIVNDFQKGDIAEGYSVSREKKESFPLTVTSAQKNPTAFYLCASAMGTIDEQFFGPGTRLTVL.

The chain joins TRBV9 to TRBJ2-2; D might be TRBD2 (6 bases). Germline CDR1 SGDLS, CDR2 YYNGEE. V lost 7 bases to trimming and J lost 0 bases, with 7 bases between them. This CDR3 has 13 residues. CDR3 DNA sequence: TGTGCCAGCGGGACTTCGAACACCGGGGAGCTGTTTTTT. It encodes CASGTSNTGELFF.

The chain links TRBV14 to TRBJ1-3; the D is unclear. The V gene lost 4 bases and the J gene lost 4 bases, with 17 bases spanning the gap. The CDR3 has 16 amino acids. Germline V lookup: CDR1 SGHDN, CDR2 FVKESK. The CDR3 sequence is CASSPRWQPGGNTIYF. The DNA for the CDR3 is TGTGCCAGCAGCCCCCGCTGGCAGCCGGGGGGAAACACCATATATTTT.

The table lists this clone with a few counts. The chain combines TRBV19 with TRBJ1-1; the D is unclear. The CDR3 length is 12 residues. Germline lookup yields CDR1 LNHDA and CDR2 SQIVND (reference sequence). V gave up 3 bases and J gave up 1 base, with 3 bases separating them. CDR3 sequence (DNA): TGTGCCAGTAGTATTCAGAACACTGAAGCTTTCTTT. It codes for CASSIQNTEAFF.

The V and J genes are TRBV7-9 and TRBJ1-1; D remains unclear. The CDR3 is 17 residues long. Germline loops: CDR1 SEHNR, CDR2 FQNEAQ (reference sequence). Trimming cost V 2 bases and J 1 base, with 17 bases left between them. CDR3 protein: CASSLITFPTKNTEAFF. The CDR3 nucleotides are TGTGCCAGCAGCTTAATTACGTTTCCGACAAAGAACACTGAAGCTTTCTTT.

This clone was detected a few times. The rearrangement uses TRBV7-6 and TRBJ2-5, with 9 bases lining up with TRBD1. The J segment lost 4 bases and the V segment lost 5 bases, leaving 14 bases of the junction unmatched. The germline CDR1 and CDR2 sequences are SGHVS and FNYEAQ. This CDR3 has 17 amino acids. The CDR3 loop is CASSPPRTGVDSETQYF. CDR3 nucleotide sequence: TGTGCCAGCAGCCCCCCCCGGACAGGGGTTGATTCAGAGACCCAGTACTTC.

CDR3 sequence reads: CASSNQGAKNIQYF. DNA for the CDR3: TGTGCCAGTAGTAATCAGGGGGCCAAAAACATTCAGTACTTC. This chain connects TRBV19 to TRBJ2-4; TRBD1 might be the D (6 bases). The V end was cut by 4 bases, the J end by 1 base, with 8 bases between. The germline CDR1 and CDR2 sequences are LNHDA and SQIVND (reference sequence). The CDR3 length is 14 residues.

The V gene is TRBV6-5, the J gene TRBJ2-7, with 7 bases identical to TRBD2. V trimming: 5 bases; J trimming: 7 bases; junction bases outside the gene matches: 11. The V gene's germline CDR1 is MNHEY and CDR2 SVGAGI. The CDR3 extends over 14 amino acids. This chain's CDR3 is CASSRYRGEGEQYF. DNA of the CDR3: TGTGCCAGCAGTCGATATCGAGGGGAGGGGGAGCAGTACTTC.

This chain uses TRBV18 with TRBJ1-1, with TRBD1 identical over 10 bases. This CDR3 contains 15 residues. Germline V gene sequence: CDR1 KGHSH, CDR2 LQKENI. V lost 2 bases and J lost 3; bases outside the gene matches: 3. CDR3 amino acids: CASSPGQGVYTEAFF. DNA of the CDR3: TGTGCCAGCTCACCAGGACAGGGGGTTTACACTGAAGCTTTCTTT.

The CDR3 nucleotides read TGTGCCAGCAGTTACATGGGGCCCGGCGGGGAGCTGTTTTTT. It yields the protein CASSYMGPGGELFF. The chain uses TRBV6-6 and TRBJ2-2; TRBD1 might be the D (5 bases). V lost 2 bases and J 7 bases, leaving 11 bases between the germline ends. The germline CDR1 and CDR2 sequences are MNHNY and SVGAGI (reference sequence). The CDR3 sequence is 14 residues long.